Below are 10 T cell receptor beta chains sequenced from a single sample in a study of CD8+ T cells in alopecia areata. As for treatment: oral pan-JAK inhibitor, 5-10 mg twice daily. Following RNA extraction, reverse transcription yielded cDNA that acted as the sequencing template. Profiled with immunoSEQ multiplex PCR; TCRdb holds only in-frame clones, not every one. Counted here are about 200,000 clones, over 45% occurring once; the ten biggest clones make up approximately 5.1%. This sample comprised CD4+ T cells sorted from blood, obtained at week 24, from a patient treated with tofacitinib. The source of these receptors is a human donor with alopecia areata.

This chain links TRBV6-5 with TRBJ1-5; 7 bases fit TRBD1. The ends lost 6 bases at V and 4 bases at J; junction bases unmatched: 3. The CDR3 has 13 residues. The germline V gene has CDR1 MNHEY and CDR2 SVGAGI. CDR3 nucleotides: TGTGCCAGCAGCCAGGGGGATAATCAGCCCCAGCATTTT. It translates to CASSQGDNQPQHF.

The chain couples TRBV29-1 to TRBJ2-5; TRBD1 aligns across 8 bases. The DNA end is a closer match to TRBJ2-7, so the J assignment may be wrong. The germline V gene encodes CDR1 SQVTM and CDR2 ANQGSEA. The CDR3 covers 13 residues. The CDR3 here is CSVERTGRNEQYF. CDR3 nucleotide sequence: TGCAGCGTTGAGAGGACAGGGCGCAACGAGCAGTACTTC.

This clone was counted between two and nine times. The CDR3 spells CASSVGGVRETQYF. CDR3 DNA: TGCGCCAGCAGCGTTGGTGGGGTCCGGGAGACCCAGTACTTC. The chain employs TRBV5-1 and TRBJ2-5, with D unclear. The V gene's germline CDR1 is SGHRS and CDR2 YFSETQ. The ends were cut back, 4 bases at V and 5 bases at J, with 15 bases in the middle. The CDR3 has 14 residues.

The CDR3 bases are TGTGCCAGCAGTTCCCATAAGAGGGGCATTCAGTACTTC. Encoded protein: CASSSHKRGIQYF. The rearrangement links TRBV27 to TRBJ2-4, with D tentatively TRBD1 or TRBD2 (5 bases each). The germline V and J ends were trimmed by 4 bases and 9 bases, with 13 bases remaining between them. CDR3 length: 13 residues. From germline, CDR1 is MNHEY and CDR2 SMNVEV (reference sequence).

J is TRBJ2-5 and V is TRBV7-2; weak D call: TRBD1 (6 bases). Germline V gene data show CDR1 as SGHTA and CDR2 as FQGNSA. Trimming cost V 3 bases and J 4 bases, with 15 bases left between them. The length of the CDR3 is 15 residues. CDR3 sequence: CASSLNRVMAETQYF. Here the CDR3 DNA reads TGTGCCAGCAGCTTGAACAGGGTGATGGCAGAGACCCAGTACTTC.

As regards this clone: A much larger clone sits a single nucleotide away, making a read error possible. This sequence joins TRBV2 and TRBJ2-6; D gene uncertain. V was cut by 6 bases and J by 2 bases, with 2 bases left in between. The CDR3 length is 12 residues. Germline lookup yields CDR1 SNHLY and CDR2 FYNNEI. The CDR3 region has the DNA TGTGCCAGCAGGACTGGGGCCAACGTCCTGACTTTC. It encodes CASRTGANVLTF. Full variable domain (rest looked up from reference TRBV2 and TRBJ2-6): EPEVTQTPSHQVTQMGQEVILRCVPISNHLYFYWYRQILGQKVEFLVSFYNNEISEKSEIFDDQFSVERPDGSNFTLKIRSTKLEDSAMYFCASRTGANVLTFGAGSRLTVL.

The V gene is TRBV7-2, the J gene TRBJ2-7, with 11 bases that match TRBD2. The CDR3 covers 15 residues. V lost 2 bases, J lost 5 bases, and 5 bases stayed unmatched. Per germline, CDR1 SGHTA and CDR2 FQGNSA. CDR3 coding DNA: TGTGCCAGCAGCTTACCTACTAGCGGGAGAAACGAGCAGTACTTC. Protein sequence: CASSLPTSGRNEQYF.

This clone showed up just a few times. This chain connects TRBV4-1 to TRBJ2-6, with TRBD2 as a possible D gene (6 bases). The germline V and J ends were trimmed by 1 base and 0 bases, with 10 bases remaining between them. The germline V gene has CDR1 MGHRA and CDR2 YSYEKL. The CDR3 is made up of 17 amino acids. The CDR3 nucleotides are TGCGCCAGCAGCCAAGGTGCGGGAAACTCTGGGGCCAACGTCCTGACTTTC. This encodes CASSQGAGNSGANVLTF.

This clone has a handful of counts. This chain connects TRBV7-7 to TRBJ2-7; TRBD2 matches 8 bases. Losses at the gene ends were 5 bases for V and 0 bases for J; bases not matched to a gene: 9. This CDR3 is built from 16 residues. The germline gives CDR1 SSHAT, CDR2 FNYEAQ (reference sequence). CDR3 in amino acids: CASSPDSGSSSYEQYF. The CDR3 DNA is TGTGCCAGCAGCCCCGACAGCGGGAGTAGCTCCTACGAGCAGTACTTC.

This chain joins TRBV7-8 and TRBJ2-1, with 9 bases matching TRBD2. The germline CDR1 and CDR2 sequences are SGHVS and FQNEAQ. Trimming took 5 bases from V and 4 from J; bases not matched to a gene: 12. The CDR3 has 17 residues. The CDR3 coding sequence is TGTGCCAGCAGCGCCGTCGTAGCGGGGGAACCGTACAATGAGCAGTTCTTC. It specifies CASSAVVAGEPYNEQFF.